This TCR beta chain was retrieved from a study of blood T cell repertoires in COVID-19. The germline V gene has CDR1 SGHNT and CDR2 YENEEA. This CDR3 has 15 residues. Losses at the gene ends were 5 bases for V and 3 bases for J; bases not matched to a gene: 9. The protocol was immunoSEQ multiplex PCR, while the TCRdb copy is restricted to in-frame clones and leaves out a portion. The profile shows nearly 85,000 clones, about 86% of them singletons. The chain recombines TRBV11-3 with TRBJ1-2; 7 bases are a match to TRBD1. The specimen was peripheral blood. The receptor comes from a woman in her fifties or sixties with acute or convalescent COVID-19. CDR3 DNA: TGTGCCAGCAGCCGTGACTACGGGACAGACTATGGCTACACCTTC. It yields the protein CASSRDYGTDYGYTF. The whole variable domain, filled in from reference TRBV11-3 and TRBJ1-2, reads EAGVVQSPRYKIIEKKQPVAFWCNPISGHNTLYWYLQNLGQGPELLIRYENEEAVDDSQLPKDRFSAERLKGVDSTLKIQPAELGDSAVYLCASSRDYGTDYGYTFGSGTRLTVV.